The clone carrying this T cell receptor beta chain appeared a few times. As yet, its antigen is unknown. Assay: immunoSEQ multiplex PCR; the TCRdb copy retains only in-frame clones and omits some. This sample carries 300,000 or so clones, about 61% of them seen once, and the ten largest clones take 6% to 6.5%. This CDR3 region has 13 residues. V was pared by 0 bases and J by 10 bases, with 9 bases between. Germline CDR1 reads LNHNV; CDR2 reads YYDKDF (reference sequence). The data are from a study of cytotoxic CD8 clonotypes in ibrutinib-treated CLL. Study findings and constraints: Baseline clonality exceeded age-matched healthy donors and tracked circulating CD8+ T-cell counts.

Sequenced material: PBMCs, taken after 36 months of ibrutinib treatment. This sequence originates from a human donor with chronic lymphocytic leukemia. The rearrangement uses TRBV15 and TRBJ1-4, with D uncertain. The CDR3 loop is CATSRDKVAKLFF. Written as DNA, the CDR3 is TGTGCCACCAGCAGAGATAAGGTGGCAAAACTGTTTTTT.